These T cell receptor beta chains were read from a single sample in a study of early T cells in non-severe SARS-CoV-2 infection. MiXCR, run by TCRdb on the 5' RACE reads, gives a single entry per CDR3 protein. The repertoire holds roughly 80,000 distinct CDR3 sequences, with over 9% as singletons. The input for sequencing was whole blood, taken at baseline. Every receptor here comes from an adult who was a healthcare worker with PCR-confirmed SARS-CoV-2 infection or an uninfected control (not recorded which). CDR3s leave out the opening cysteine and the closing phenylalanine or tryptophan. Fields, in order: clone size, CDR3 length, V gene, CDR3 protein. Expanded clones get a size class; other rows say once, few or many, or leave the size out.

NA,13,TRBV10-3,AISTGTPGGHEQF
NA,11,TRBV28,ASSLRVGTEAF
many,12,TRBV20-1,SAALEPSGNTIY
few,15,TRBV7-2,ASSLAPSGGHTDTQY
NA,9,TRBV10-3,ATKTAEEQY
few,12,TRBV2,ASSYGPTRETQY
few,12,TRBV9,ASSPRTGDEKLF
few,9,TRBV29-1,SVYKITEAF
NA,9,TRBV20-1,SATIQETQY
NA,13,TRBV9,ASSAQGDRYNEQF
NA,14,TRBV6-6,ASSSTHRGAGDEQY
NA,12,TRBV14,ASSQEVRGGEQY
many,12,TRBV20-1,SAKARRGEETQY
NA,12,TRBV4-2,ASSQISSTDTQY
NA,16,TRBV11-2,ASSLDLPGSGGQDTQY
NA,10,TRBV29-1,SGVQGAYGYT
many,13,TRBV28,ASSLGGQGDEKLF
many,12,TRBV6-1,ASSVEGTYNEQF
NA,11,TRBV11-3,ASSQVGQETQY
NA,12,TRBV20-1,SASTGWRNTEAF
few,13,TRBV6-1,ASRGTGTLQNGYT
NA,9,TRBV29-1,SVGHTGELF
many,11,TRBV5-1,ASSLQGSDEQY
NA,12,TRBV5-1,ASSFAREDTEAF
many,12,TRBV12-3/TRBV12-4,ASSLAQGTGPQH
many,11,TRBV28,ASNPGQLTEAF
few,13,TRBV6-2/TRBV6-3,ASSYSGQGNTEAF
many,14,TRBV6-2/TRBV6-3,ASSYGGGGASYEQY
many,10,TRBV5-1,ASSSKRETQY
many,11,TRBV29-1,SVGAAEGQPQH
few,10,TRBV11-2,ASSLYIYEQY
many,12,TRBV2,ASSQTDFNYGYT
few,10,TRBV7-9,ASTGAPDTQY
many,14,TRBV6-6,ASSYSTSGGTDTQY
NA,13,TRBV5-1,ASSDGQAVNSPLH
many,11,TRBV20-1,SGSDLLTYEQY
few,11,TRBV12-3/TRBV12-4,ASSLVRRDEQF
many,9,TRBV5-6,ASSHEQEQF
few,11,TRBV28,ASSLFYDAEAF
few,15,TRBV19,ASSIGGQGRHTGELF
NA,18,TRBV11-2,ASSLDVTGTGGRGANVLT
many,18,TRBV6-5,ASSYSVLSVFRSGANVLT
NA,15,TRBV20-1,SALGGLAGGRADTQY
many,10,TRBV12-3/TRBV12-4,ASTRPGYGYT
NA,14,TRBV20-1,SARDAARGRTDTQY
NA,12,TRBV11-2,ASSQLGTSYEQY
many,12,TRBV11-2,ASSLAGGRTEAF
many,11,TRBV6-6,ASSLDSGNTIY
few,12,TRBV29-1,SVVIGRASEKLF
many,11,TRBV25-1,ASRTAENTEAF
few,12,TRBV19,ASTLEGTNQPQH
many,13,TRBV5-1,ASSFGQSSNYGYT
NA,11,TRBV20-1,SALRGPAYEQY
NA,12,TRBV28,ASSLSAGLGEQF
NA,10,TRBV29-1,SVSDGFYGYT
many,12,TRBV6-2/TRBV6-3,ASSQWTDSYEQY
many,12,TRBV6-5,ASSYGGPRREQY
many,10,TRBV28,ASFIRSTEAF
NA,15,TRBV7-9,ASSLHTTDRRGTEAF